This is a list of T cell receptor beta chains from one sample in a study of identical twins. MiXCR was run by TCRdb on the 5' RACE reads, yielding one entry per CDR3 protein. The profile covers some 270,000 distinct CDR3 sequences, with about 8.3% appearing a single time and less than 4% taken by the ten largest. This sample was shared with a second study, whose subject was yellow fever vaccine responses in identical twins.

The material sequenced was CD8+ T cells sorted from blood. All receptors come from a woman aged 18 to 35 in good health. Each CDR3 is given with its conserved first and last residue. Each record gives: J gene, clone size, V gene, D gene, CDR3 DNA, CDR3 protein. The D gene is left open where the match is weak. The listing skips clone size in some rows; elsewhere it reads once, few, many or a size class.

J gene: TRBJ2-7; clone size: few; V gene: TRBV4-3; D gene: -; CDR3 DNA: TGCGCCAGCAGCCAAGATCGCGACAGCAACTACGAGCAGTACTTC; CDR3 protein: CASSQDRDSNYEQYF
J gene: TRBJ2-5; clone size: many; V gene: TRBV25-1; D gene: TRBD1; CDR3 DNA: TGTGCCAGCAGAGACAGGGGGCGGCAAGAGACCCAGTACTTC; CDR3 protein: CASRDRGRQETQYF
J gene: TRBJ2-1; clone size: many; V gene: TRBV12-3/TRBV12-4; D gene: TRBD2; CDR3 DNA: TGTGCCAGCAGTCATAGCGGGAGCTCCTACAATGAGCAGTTCTTC; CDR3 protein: CASSHSGSSYNEQFF
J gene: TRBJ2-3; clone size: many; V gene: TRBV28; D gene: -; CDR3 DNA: TGTGCCAGCAGTCCCGTTGGGCAGTATGGGGATACGCAGTATTTT; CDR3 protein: CASSPVGQYGDTQYF
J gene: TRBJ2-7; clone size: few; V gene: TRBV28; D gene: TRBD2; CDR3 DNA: TGTGCCAGCAGTTTCACCGCCGGGACTAGGGTCGGGTGGGGCCAAGACGAGCAGTACTTC; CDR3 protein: CASSFTAGTRVGWGQDEQYF
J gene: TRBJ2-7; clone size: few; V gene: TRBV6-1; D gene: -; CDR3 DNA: TGTGCCAGCAGTGAAAAGGGTCCCTACGAGCAGTACTTC; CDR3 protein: CASSEKGPYEQYF
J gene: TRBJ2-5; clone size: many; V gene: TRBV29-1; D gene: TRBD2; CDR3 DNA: TGCAGCGTTGATAAGGGACTAGCGGACCGATGGACCCAGTACTTC; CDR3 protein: CSVDKGLADRWTQYF
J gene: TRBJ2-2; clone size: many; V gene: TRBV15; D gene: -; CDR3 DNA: TGTGCCACCAGCAGAGAGCCCGGGGAGCTGTTTTTT; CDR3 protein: CATSREPGELFF
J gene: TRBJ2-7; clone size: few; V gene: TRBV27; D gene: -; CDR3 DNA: TGTGCCAGCAGTTATGGTACGCCAGGGAACGAGCAGTACTTC; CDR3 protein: CASSYGTPGNEQYF
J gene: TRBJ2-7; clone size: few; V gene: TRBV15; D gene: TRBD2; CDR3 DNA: TGTGCCACCAGCAGAGTGCCCTTCGGGGAGCGGGACTCCTACGAGCAGTACTTC; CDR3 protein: CATSRVPFGERDSYEQYF
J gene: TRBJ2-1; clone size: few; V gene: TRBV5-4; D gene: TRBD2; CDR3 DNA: TGTGCCAGCAGCCATCTAGCGGGGGGGCGGGGCAATGAGCAGTTCTTC; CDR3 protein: CASSHLAGGRGNEQFF
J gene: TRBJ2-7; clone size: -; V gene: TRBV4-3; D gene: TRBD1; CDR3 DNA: TGCGCCAGCAGCCCAGGACAGGGGAGCTCCTACGAGCAGTACTTC; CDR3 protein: CASSPGQGSSYEQYF
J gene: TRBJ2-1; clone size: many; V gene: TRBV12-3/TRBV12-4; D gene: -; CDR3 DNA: TGTGCCAGCAGTTTGGGGTCACTCATAGTGAATGAGCAGTTCTTC; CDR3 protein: CASSLGSLIVNEQFF